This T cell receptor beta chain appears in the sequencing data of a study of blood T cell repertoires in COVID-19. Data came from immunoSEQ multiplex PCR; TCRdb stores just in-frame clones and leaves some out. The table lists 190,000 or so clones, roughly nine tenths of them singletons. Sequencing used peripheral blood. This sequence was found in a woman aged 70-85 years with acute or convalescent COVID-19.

The CDR3 DNA sequence: TGTGCCAGCAGCTTCGGGTCCAGGGACGAGCAGTACTTC. It translates to CASSFGSRDEQYF. The V gene is TRBV5-6, the J gene TRBJ2-7; D may be TRBD1 (5 bases). Trimming left V 2 bases short and J 5 bases short, with 11 bases between. Germline loops: CDR1 SGHDT, CDR2 YYEEEE. CDR3 length equals 13 residues.